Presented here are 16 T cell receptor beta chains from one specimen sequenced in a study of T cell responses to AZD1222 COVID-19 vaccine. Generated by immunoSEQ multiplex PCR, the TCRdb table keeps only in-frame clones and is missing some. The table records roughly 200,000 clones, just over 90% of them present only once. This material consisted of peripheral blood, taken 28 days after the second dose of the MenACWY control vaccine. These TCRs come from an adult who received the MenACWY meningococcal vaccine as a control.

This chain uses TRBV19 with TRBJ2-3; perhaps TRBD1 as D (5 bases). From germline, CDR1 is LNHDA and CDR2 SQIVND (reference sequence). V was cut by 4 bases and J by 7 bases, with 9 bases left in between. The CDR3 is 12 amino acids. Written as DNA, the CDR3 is TGTGCCAGTAGTACACCAGGGAATACGCAGTATTTT. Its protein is CASSTPGNTQYF.

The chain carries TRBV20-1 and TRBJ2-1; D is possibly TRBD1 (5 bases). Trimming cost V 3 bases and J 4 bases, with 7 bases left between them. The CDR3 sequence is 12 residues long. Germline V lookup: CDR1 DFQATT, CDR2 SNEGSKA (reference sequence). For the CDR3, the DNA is TGCAGTGCTAGTAGGGGATACAATGAGCAGTTCTTC. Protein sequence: CSASRGYNEQFF.

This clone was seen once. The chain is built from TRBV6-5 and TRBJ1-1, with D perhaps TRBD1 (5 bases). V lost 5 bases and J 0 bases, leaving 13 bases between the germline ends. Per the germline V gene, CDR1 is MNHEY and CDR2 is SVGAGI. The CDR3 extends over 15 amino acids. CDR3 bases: TGTGCCAGCAGTAAGGGACGGTCAATGAACACTGAAGCTTTCTTT. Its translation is CASSKGRSMNTEAFF.

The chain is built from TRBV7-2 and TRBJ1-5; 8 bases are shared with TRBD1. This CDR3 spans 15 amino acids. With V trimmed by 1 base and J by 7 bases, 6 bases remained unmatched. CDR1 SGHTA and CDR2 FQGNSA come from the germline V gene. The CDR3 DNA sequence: TGTGCCAGCAGCTTAGTGGCAGGGGGCAGGCAGCCCCAGCATTTT. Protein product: CASSLVAGGRQPQHF. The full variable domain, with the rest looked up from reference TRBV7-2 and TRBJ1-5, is GAGVSQSPSNKVTEKGKDVELRCDPISGHTALYWYRQSLGQGLEFLIYFQGNSAPDKSGLPSDRFSAERTGGSVSTLTIQRTQQEDSAVYLCASSLVAGGRQPQHFGDGTRLSIL.

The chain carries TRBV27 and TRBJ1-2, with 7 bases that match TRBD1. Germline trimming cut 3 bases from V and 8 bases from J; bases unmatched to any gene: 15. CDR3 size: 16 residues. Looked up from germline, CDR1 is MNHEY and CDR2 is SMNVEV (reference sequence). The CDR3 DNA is TGTGCCAGCAGTTTGGCCGGGACAGAGCTAAGACGGGGCTACACCTTC. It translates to CASSLAGTELRRGYTF.

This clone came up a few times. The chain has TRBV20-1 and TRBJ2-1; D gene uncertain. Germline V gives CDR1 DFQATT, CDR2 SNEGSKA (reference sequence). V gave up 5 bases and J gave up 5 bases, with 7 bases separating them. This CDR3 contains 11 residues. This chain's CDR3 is CSARQNNEQFF. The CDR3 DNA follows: TGCAGTGCTCGGCAGAACAATGAGCAGTTCTTC.

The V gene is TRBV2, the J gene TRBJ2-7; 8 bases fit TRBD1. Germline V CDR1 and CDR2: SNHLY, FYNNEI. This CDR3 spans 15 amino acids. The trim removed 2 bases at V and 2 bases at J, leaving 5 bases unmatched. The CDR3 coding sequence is TGTGCCAGCAGTGAATGGACAGGGAGCACCTACGAGCAGTACTTC. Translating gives CASSEWTGSTYEQYF.

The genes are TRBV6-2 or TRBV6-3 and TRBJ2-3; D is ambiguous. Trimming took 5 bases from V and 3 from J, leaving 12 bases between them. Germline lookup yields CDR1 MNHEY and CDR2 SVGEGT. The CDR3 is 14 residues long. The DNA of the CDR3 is TGTGCCAGCAGTACCGGGTTGACAACAGATACGCAGTATTTT. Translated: CASSTGLTTDTQYF.

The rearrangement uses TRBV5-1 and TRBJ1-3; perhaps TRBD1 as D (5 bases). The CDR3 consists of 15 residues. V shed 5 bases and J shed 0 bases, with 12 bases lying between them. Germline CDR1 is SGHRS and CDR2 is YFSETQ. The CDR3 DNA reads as TGCGCCAGCAGACTCGACAGCTCCTCTGGAAACACCATATATTTT. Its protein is CASRLDSSSGNTIYF.

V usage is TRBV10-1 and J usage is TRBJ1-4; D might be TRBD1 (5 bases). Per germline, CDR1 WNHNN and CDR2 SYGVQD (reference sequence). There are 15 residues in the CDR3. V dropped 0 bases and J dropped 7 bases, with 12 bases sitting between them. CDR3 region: CASSESWGLREKLFF. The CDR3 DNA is TGCGCCAGCAGTGAGTCTTGGGGCTTACGTGAAAAACTGTTTTTT.

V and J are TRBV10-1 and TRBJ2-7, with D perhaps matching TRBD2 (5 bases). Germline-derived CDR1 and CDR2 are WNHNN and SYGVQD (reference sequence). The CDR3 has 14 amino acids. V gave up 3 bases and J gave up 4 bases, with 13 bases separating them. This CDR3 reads CASSERPSSYEQYF. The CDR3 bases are TGCGCCAGCAGTGAAAGGCCTAGCAGTTACGAGCAGTACTTC.

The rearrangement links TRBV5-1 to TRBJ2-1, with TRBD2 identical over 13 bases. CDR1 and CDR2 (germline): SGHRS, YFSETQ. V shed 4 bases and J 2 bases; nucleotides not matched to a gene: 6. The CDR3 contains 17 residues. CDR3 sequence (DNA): TGCGCCAGCAGCCCGACTAGCGGGAGGTCTACCTACAATGAGCAGTTCTTC. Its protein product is CASSPTSGRSTYNEQFF.

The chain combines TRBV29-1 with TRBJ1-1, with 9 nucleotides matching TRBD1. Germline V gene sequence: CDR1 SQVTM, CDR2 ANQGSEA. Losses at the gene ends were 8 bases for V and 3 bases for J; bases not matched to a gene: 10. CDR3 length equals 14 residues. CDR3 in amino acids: CSLGRTGADTEAFF. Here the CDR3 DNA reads TGCAGCCTCGGTAGGACAGGGGCAGACACTGAAGCTTTCTTT.

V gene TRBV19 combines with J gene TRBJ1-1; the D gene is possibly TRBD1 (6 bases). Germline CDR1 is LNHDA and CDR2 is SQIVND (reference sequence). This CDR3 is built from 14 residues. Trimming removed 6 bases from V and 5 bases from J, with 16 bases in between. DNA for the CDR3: TGTGCCAGTAGGGACAGAATTATGGGGACTGAAGCTTTCTTT. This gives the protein CASRDRIMGTEAFF.

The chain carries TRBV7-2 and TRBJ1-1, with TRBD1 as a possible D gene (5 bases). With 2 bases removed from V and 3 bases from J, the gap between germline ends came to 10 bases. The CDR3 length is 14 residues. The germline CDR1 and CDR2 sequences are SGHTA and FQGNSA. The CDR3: CASSLIRADTEAFF. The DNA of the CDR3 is TGTGCCAGCAGCTTAATCAGGGCGGACACTGAAGCTTTCTTT.

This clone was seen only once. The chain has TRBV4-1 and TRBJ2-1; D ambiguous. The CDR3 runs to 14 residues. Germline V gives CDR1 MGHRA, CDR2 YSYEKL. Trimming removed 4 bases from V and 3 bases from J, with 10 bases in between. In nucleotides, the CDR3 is TGCGCCAGCAGCCTATCCTGGCGCTACAATGAGCAGTTCTTC. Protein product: CASSLSWRYNEQFF.